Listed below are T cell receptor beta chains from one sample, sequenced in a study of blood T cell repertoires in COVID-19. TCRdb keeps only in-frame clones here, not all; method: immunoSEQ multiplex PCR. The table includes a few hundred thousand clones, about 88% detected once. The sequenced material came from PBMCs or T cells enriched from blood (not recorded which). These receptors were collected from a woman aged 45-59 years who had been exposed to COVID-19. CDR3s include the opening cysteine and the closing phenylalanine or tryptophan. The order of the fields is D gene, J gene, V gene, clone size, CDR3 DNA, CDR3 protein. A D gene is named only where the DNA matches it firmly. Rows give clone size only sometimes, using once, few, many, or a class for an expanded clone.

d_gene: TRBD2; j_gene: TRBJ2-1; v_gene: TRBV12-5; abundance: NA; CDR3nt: TGTGCTAGTGGTTTAGTCCCGGGGGGCAATGAGCAGTTCTTC; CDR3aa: CASGLVPGGNEQFF
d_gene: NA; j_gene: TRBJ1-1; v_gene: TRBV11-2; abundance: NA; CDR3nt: TGTGCCAGCAGCTTAGCGGGGGGGGAGATTGAAGCTTTCTTT; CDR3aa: CASSLAGGEIEAFF
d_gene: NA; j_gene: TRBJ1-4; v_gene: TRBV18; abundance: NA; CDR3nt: TGTGCCAGCTCACCGTCCGTCCGGGGAAAACTGTTTTTT; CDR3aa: CASSPSVRGKLFF
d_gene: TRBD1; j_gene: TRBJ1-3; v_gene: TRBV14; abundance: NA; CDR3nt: TGTGCCAGCAGCCAGGGGACAGAAATCTCTGGAAACACCATATATTTT; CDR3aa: CASSQGTEISGNTIYF
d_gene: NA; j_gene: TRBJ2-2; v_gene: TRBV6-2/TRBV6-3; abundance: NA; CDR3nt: TGTGCCAGCAGTTACCGGCTAGCGCTAAACACCGGGGAGCTGTTTTTT; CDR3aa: CASSYRLALNTGELFF
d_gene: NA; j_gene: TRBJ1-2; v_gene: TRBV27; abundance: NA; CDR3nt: TGTGCCAGCAGTTTGAGAGGGACACCCTCAGTGTATGGCTACACCTTC; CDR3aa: CASSLRGTPSVYGYTF
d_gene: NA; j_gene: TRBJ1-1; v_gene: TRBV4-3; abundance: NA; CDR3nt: TGCGCCAGCAGCCAAGGGTTGGGGGCTTGGAACACTGAAGCTTTCTTT; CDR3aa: CASSQGLGAWNTEAFF
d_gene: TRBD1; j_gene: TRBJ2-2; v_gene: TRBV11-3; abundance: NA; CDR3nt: TGTGCCAGCAGCTTTCACAGGGGGAACACCGGGGAGCTGTTTTTT; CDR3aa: CASSFHRGNTGELFF
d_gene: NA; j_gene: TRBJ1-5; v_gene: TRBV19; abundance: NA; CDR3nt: TGTGCCAGTAGTGGAGACAGTAACCTCAATCAGCCCCAGCATTTT; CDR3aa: CASSGDSNLNQPQHF
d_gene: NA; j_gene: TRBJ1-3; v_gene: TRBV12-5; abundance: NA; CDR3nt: TGTGCTACTTCCACTCAAACCTCTGGAAACACCATATATTTT; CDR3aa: CATSTQTSGNTIYF
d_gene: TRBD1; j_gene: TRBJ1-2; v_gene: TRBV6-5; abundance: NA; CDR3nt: TGTGCCAGCTCCCCCGGACAGGGTAACTATGGCTACACCTTC; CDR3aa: CASSPGQGNYGYTF
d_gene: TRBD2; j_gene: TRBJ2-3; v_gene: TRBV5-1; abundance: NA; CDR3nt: TGCGCCAGCCGGGGGGTGGGAACAGATACGCAGTATTTT; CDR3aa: CASRGVGTDTQYF
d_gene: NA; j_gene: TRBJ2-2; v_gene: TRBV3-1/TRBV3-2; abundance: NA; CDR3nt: TGTGCCAGCAGCCCAAACACCCCGCGGGTTACCACCGGGGAGCTGTTTTTT; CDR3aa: CASSPNTPRVTTGELFF
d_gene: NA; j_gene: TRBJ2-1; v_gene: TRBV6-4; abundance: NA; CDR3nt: TGTGCCAGCAGTTTAGAGGTCTCCAATGAGCAGTTCTTC; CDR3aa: CASSLEVSNEQFF
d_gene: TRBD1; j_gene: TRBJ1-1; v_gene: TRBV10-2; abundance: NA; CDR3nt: TGCGCCAGCAGTGAAAGGGGGCCCCGGCACACTGAAGCTTTCTTT; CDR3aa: CASSERGPRHTEAFF
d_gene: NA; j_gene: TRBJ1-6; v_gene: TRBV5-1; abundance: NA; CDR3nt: TGCGCCAGCAGCTTGGATGGGGGGACACCCCTCCACTTT; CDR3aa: CASSLDGGTPLHF
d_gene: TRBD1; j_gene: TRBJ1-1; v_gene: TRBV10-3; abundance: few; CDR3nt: TGTGCCATCAGTCTCGGACAGGGGAAAGCTTTCTTT; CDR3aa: CAISLGQGKAFF
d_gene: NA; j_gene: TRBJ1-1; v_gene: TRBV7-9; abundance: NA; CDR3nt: TGTGCCAGCACCACCGGGAACACTGAAGCTTTCTTT; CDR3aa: CASTTGNTEAFF
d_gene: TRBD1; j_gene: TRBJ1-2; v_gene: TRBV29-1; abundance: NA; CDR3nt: TGCAGCGTCGGACAGGGGGCCAATTATGGCTACACCTTC; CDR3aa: CSVGQGANYGYTF
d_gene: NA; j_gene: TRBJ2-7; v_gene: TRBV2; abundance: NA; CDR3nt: TGTGCCAGCAGAAGAGATTACGAGCAGTACTTC; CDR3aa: CASRRDYEQYF
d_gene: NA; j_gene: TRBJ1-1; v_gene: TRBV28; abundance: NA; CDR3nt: TGTGCCAGCAGCCCTCGGGGGGATGAAGCTTTCTTT; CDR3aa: CASSPRGDEAFF